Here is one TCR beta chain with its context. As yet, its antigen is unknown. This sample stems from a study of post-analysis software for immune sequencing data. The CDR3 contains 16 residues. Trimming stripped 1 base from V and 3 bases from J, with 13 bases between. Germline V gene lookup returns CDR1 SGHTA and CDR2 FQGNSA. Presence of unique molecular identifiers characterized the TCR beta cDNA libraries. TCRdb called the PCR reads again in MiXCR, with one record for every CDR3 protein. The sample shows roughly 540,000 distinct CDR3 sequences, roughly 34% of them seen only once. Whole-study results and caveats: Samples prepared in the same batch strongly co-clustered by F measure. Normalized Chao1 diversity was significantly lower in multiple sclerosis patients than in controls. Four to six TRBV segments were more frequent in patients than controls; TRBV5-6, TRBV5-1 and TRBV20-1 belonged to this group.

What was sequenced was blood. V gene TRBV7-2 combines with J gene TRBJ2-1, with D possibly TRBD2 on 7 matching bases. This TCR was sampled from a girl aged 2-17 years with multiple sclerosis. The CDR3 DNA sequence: TGTGCCAGCAGCTTAGGAGGGGGGGCCTACTACAATGAGCAGTTCTTC. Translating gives CASSLGGGAYYNEQFF.